The 4 T cell receptor beta chains below were found in one sample sequenced in a study of sequential checkpoint blockade in melanoma. Noted treatment: randomized to nivolumab then ipilimumab (arm A) or the reverse (arm B). Produced via immunoSEQ multiplex PCR; TCRdb's table is partial and in-frame only. This sample carries some 20,000 clones, 56% of them seen once, and the ten largest clones take approximately 16%. Material: CD8+ T cells sorted from blood (inferred from file names), obtained from a patient given nivolumab and ipilimumab in sequence. Receptors were obtained from a human donor with melanoma.

The chain combines TRBV5-4 with TRBJ2-7, with a weak D call TRBD1 (6 bases). Looked up from germline, CDR1 is SGHNT and CDR2 is YYREEE (reference sequence). Trimming removed 0 bases at V and 5 bases at J, with 15 bases between. This CDR3 spans 15 amino acids. The chain's CDR3 is CASSLVGAGFHEQYF. The CDR3 DNA sequence: TGTGCCAGCAGCTTGGTGGGGGCAGGGTTCCACGAGCAGTACTTC. Using reference TRBV5-4 and TRBJ2-7 for the parts outside the CDR3, the full variable domain is ETGVTQSPTHLIKTRGQQVTLRCSSQSGHNTVSWYQQALGQGPQFIFQYYREEENGRGNFPPRFSGLQFPNYSSELNVNALELDDSALYLCASSLVGAGFHEQYFGPGTRLTVT.

The J gene is TRBJ2-7, the V gene TRBV7-9, with D tentatively TRBD2 (5 bases). Deletions cut 7 bases from V and 1 base from J, with 14 bases between. The CDR3 extends over 14 amino acids. From germline, CDR1 is SEHNR and CDR2 FQNEAQ (reference sequence). CDR3 DNA: TGTGCCAGCACCACGGACTTGATATCCTACGAGCAGTACTTC. Translating it yields CASTTDLISYEQYF.

The rearrangement uses TRBV6-5 and TRBJ1-1, with D possibly matching TRBD1 (5 bases). CDR1 MNHEY and CDR2 SVGAGI come from the germline V gene. V was trimmed by 8 bases and J by 2 bases, leaving 12 bases between them. The CDR3 is made up of 13 amino acids. The CDR3 loop reads CASGWGVNTEAFF. As DNA, the CDR3 is TGTGCCAGCGGCTGGGGGGTAAACACTGAAGCTTTCTTT.

This chain joins TRBV4-2 and TRBJ2-3, with 7 nucleotides matching TRBD2. The CDR3 extends over 18 amino acids. The trim removed 0 bases at V and 2 bases at J, leaving 11 bases unmatched. The germline V gene has CDR1 LGHNA and CDR2 YNFKEQ. The CDR3 DNA sequence: TGTGCCAGCAGCCAAGATCTGGGTAGCGGGCTATACACAGATACGCAGTATTTT. Amino acid sequence: CASSQDLGSGLYTDTQYF.